Presented here are 2 T cell receptor beta chains from one specimen sequenced in a study of T-cell memory formation after mild COVID-19. TCRdb reprocessed the 5' RACE reads via MiXCR and lists one record per CDR3 protein. The sample lists about 340,000 distinct CDR3 sequences, under 25% occurring once. Material for sequencing was PBMCs or a T cell subset sorted from them (not recorded which). The receptors derive from an adult woman who had mild COVID-19 (a few samples of this study predate the infection). Cell type and time point are not known.

This clonotype was seen a few times. The chain joins TRBV5-5 to TRBJ1-5; D is ambiguous. Trimming pared 0 bases from V and 0 bases from J, leaving 10 bases between. The CDR3 runs to 16 residues. Germline CDR1 reads SGHKS; CDR2 reads YYEKEE (reference sequence). CDR3 DNA sequence: TGTGCCAGCAGCTTGGGCCCAGACCCTAGCAATCAGCCCCAGCATTTT. Translating it yields CASSLGPDPSNQPQHF.

The V call is TRBV12-3 or TRBV12-4, the J call TRBJ1-5; 8 bases match TRBD1. The CDR3 contains 15 residues. The V gene end was trimmed by 3 bases and the J gene end by 5 bases; junction bases not matched to a gene: 6. In DNA, the CDR3 is TGTGCCAGCAGTTTTAGGACAGGGCGGCATCAGCCCCAGCATTTT. It yields the protein CASSFRTGRHQPQHF.